The rows below give T cell receptor beta chains drawn from one sample of a study of shared clonotypes between healthy human individuals. Libraries were prepared by immunoSEQ multiplex PCR; TCRdb keeps only in-frame clonotypes and omits some of them. The sample holds 170,000 or so clones, about 66% seen once. The material sequenced was memory CD4+ T cells sorted from blood. These receptors originate from a man under 40 in good health. Each CDR3 is given with its conserved first and last residue. D genes are given only for firm matches. Expanded clones get a size class; other rows say once, few or many, or leave the size out.

TRBV29-1	.	TRBJ2-5	TRBD1	CSVRQGAQETQYF	TGCAGCGTCCGACAGGGGGCTCAAGAGACCCAGTACTTC
TRBV5-3	few	TRBJ1-1	.	CARIGGGNTEAFF	TGTGCCAGAATTGGTGGGGGTAACACTGAAGCTTTCTTT
TRBV6-5	.	TRBJ1-2	.	CASSYSGSLTIDATF	TGTGCCAGCAGTTACTCTGGGTCCTTAACTATCGACGCCACCTTC
TRBV11-2	.	TRBJ2-3	.	CASSLGLSVPSTDTQYF	TGTGCCAGCAGCTTAGGCCTTAGCGTTCCTAGCACAGATACGCAGTATTTT
TRBV7-8	.	TRBJ2-1	.	CASSLGQSFEEQFF	TGTGCCAGCAGCTTAGGACAGTCTTTTGAAGAGCAGTTCTTC
TRBV6-1	.	TRBJ1-2	TRBD1	CASSRDRNYGYTF	TGTGCCAGCAGTCGGGACAGAAACTATGGCTACACCTTC
TRBV6-1	.	TRBJ1-5	.	CASSESIGNQPQHF	TGTGCCAGCAGTGAAAGCATAGGCAATCAGCCCCAGCATTTT
TRBV6-5	.	TRBJ2-7	.	CASSYILGGSLYEQYF	TGTGCCAGCAGTTATATCCTTGGGGGGAGCCTCTACGAGCAGTACTTC
TRBV5-1	once	TRBJ2-7	TRBD1	CASSLSGKDRRTYEQYF	TGCGCCAGCAGCTTGTCAGGGAAGGACAGGCGGACCTACGAGCAGTACTTC
TRBV29-1	.	TRBJ1-2	TRBD1	CSVAGGYGYTF	TGCAGCGTTGCAGGGGGCTATGGCTACACCTTC
TRBV23-1	.	TRBJ1-1	TRBD1	CASSQSQGDTEAFF	TGCGCCAGCAGTCAGTCCCAGGGGGACACTGAAGCTTTCTTT
TRBV11-2	.	TRBJ1-1	.	CASRARGQLPLGAFF	TGTGCCAGCAGGGCTAGAGGGCAGTTGCCATTGGGGGCTTTCTTT
TRBV9	.	TRBJ1-2	TRBD1	CASSVATGGLANYGYTF	TGTGCCAGCAGCGTAGCTACAGGGGGCCTAGCTAACTATGGCTACACCTTC
TRBV5-5	.	TRBJ2-3	TRBD2	CASSRILAGGTDTQYF	TGTGCCAGCAGCCGGATACTAGCGGGAGGAACAGATACGCAGTATTTT
TRBV15	.	TRBJ2-3	TRBD2	CATSRAPSSGRGRGTDTQYF	TGTGCCACCAGCAGAGCCCCCTCAAGCGGGAGAGGGAGGGGCACAGATACGCAGTATTTT
TRBV10-3	.	TRBJ2-5	.	CAISVATGTQYF	TGTGCCATCAGTGTCGCAACTGGGACCCAGTACTTC
TRBV11-3	.	TRBJ2-3	TRBD1	CASSIGQGDSTDTQYF	TGTGCCAGCAGCATCGGACAGGGGGATAGCACAGATACGCAGTATTTT
TRBV12-5	few	TRBJ2-1	TRBD2	CASGPAGGDPMQQFF	TGTGCTAGTGGGCCAGCGGGAGGGGACCCAATGCAGCAGTTCTTC
TRBV6-5	.	TRBJ2-7	.	CASSEGVQYF	TGTGCCAGCAGTGAAGGGGTGCAGTACTTC
TRBV15	.	TRBJ2-1	.	CATSRNGGDEQFF	TGTGCCACCAGCAGAAACGGGGGAGATGAGCAGTTCTTC
TRBV29-1	few	TRBJ2-7	TRBD1	CSVGGGQGGYEQYF	TGCAGCGTGGGAGGGGGACAGGGTGGCTACGAGCAGTACTTC
TRBV25-1	.	TRBJ1-1	.	CASSELGAGSTEAFF	TGTGCCAGCAGTGAATTGGGTGCAGGAAGCACTGAAGCTTTCTTT
TRBV19	.	TRBJ2-5	.	CASETYTSEETQYF	TGTGCCAGCGAGACTTATACGTCGGAGGAGACCCAGTACTTC
TRBV6-6	few	TRBJ1-5	.	CASSLDPGQPQHF	TGTGCCAGCAGCCTAGATCCGGGGCAGCCCCAGCATTTT
TRBV28	.	TRBJ2-3	TRBD2	CASPSSGRAPSTDTQYF	TGTGCCAGCCCCTCTAGCGGGAGAGCCCCGAGCACAGATACGCAGTATTTT
TRBV5-4	.	TRBJ2-3	TRBD2	CASSRLAGGSTDTQYF	TGTGCCAGCAGTCGACTAGCGGGAGGAAGCACAGATACGCAGTATTTT
TRBV6-1	.	TRBJ1-2	.	CASSVVAFYGYTF	TGTGCCAGCAGTGTCGTCGCTTTCTATGGCTACACCTTC
TRBV2	.	TRBJ2-1	.	CASSVGGTYNDKQFF	TGTGCCAGCAGTGTTGGCGGGACCTACAATGATAAGCAGTTCTTC
TRBV7-8	few	TRBJ2-1	.	CASSSEGHPYNEQFF	TGTGCCAGCAGCTCGGAGGGACACCCATACAATGAGCAGTTCTTC
TRBV2	.	TRBJ2-1	TRBD2	CASIPGGSGDSGIEQFF	TGTGCCAGCATCCCGGGGGGGAGCGGGGATTCTGGGATTGAGCAGTTCTTC
TRBV20-1	.	TRBJ2-7	.	CSARAYEQYF	TGCAGTGCTCGAGCGTACGAGCAGTACTTC
TRBV7-7	.	TRBJ2-5	.	CASSIGRGLTRETQYF	TGTGCCAGCAGCATCGGACGGGGTCTTACCAGGGAGACCCAGTACTTC
TRBV7-2	.	TRBJ2-7	.	CASSLDGVRAEQYF	TGTGCCAGCAGCTTGGACGGGGTTCGGGCCGAGCAGTACTTC
TRBV28	.	TRBJ2-7	TRBD1	CASRFLPPGQGMKGEQYF	TGTGCCAGCAGGTTTCTCCCCCCGGGACAGGGGATGAAGGGCGAGCAGTACTTC
TRBV9	.	TRBJ2-2	TRBD1	CASSLGQGANTGELFF	TGTGCCAGCAGCCTCGGACAGGGGGCGAACACCGGGGAGCTGTTTTTT
TRBV5-1	few	TRBJ2-5	.	CASSPQPGQTQETQYF	TGCGCCAGCAGCCCCCAGCCGGGACAAACGCAAGAGACCCAGTACTTC
TRBV5-1	.	TRBJ2-3	TRBD2	CASSLEGAAGVGDTQYF	TGCGCCAGCAGCTTGGAGGGTGCAGCGGGAGTAGGAGATACGCAGTATTTT
TRBV6-5	few	TRBJ1-2	.	CASSPPGGAGGYTF	TGTGCCAGCAGTCCACCCGGGGGCGCAGGTGGCTACACCTTC
TRBV25-1	.	TRBJ2-3	.	CASSRPSLADTQYF	TGTGCCAGCAGTCGACCTTCATTAGCAGATACGCAGTATTTT
TRBV2	.	TRBJ2-1	.	CASSADLNNEQFF	TGTGCCAGCAGTGCCGACTTGAACAATGAGCAGTTCTTC
TRBV5-1	.	TRBJ2-1	TRBD1	CASSLVGDRGPNEQFF	TGCGCCAGCAGCTTGGTGGGTGACAGGGGGCCCAATGAGCAGTTCTTC
TRBV7-2	.	TRBJ1-4	TRBD1	CASTNQQGAREKLFF	TGTGCCAGCACCAATCAGCAGGGGGCAAGGGAAAAACTGTTTTTT
TRBV18	.	TRBJ2-1	TRBD2	CASSPTSVNYNEQFF	TGTGCCAGCTCACCGACTAGCGTGAACTACAATGAGCAGTTCTTC
TRBV9	.	TRBJ2-1	.	CASSDGPTWYNEQFF	TGTGCCAGCAGCGACGGCCCTACGTGGTACAATGAGCAGTTCTTC
TRBV18	.	TRBJ2-1	TRBD2	CASSPSGLAGMHEQFF	TGTGCCAGCTCACCCAGCGGACTAGCGGGAATGCATGAGCAGTTCTTC
TRBV5-4	.	TRBJ2-5	.	CASSLNGRGVSQETQYF	TGTGCCAGCAGCTTGAATGGCAGGGGAGTGAGTCAAGAGACCCAGTACTTC